This TCR beta chain was recorded in a study of shared clonotypes between healthy human individuals. Sequencing used immunoSEQ multiplex PCR; TCRdb keeps in-frame clones, though not all of them. The sample has roughly 2 million clones; approximately 95% are singletons. The ends lost 3 bases at V and 5 bases at J; junction bases unmatched: 1. The length of the CDR3 is 14 residues. Germline V gene sequence: CDR1 GTSNPN, CDR2 SVGIG (reference sequence). The donor cohort consisted entirely of Caucasian adults residing in Nashville, Tennessee. Sequencing was carried out using naive CD4+ T cells sorted from blood. Stated subset: CD45RA+ positively selected. The clonotype originates from a man younger than 35 in good health. V is TRBV30 and J is TRBJ1-6, with 10 positions matching TRBD1. This CDR3 is CAWSGTGDNSPLHF. The DNA for the CDR3 is TGTGCCTGGAGCGGGACAGGGGATAATTCACCCCTCCACTTT.